Listed here is a single T cell receptor beta chain. This record belongs to a study of T cells in Graves' hyperthyroidism and ophthalmopathy. Every diagnosis used clinical symptoms, serum thyroxine and TRAb, thyroid ultrasound and orbital computed tomography. Amplification targeted TCR beta CDR3 regions from RNA transcripts. The HTBI primer set drove a first-round RT-PCR of the TCR CDR3. TCRdb called the multiplex PCR reads again in MiXCR, with one record for every CDR3 protein. Among more than 250,000 distinct CDR3 sequences listed, 13% to 15% were seen once. V lost 1 base and J 4 bases, leaving 13 bases between the germline ends. Germline V gene data show CDR1 as MNHEY and CDR2 as SVGAGI. This CDR3 region has 15 residues.

Sequenced sample: blood. This sequence was found in a woman aged 50 to 60 with Graves' hyperthyroidism that later progressed to Graves' ophthalmopathy. The chain links TRBV6-5 to TRBJ1-2, with D tentatively TRBD1 (5 bases). CDR3 region: CASSYWGGGGYGYTF. CDR3 DNA sequence: TGTGCCAGCAGTTACTGGGGTGGGGGGGGCTATGGCTACACCTTC.